This TCR beta chain originates from a study of blood T cell repertoires in COVID-19. Measured with immunoSEQ multiplex PCR; TCRdb has only the in-frame clones, and not every one. The sample holds 150,000 to 200,000 clones, roughly four fifths seen once. V dropped 0 bases and J dropped 6 bases, with 8 bases sitting between them. Germline loops: CDR1 SGHNT, CDR2 YENEEA. The CDR3 loop spans 14 amino acids. This sequence joins TRBV11-3 and TRBJ2-2; D perhaps matches TRBD2 (6 bases). Sequencing was done on a sample of PBMCs or T cells enriched from blood (not recorded which). This TCR derives from a middle-aged man who had recovered from COVID-19. DNA of the CDR3: TGTGCCAGCAGCTTAGATTCGGGAGCCGGGGAGCTGTTTTTT. It encodes CASSLDSGAGELFF.